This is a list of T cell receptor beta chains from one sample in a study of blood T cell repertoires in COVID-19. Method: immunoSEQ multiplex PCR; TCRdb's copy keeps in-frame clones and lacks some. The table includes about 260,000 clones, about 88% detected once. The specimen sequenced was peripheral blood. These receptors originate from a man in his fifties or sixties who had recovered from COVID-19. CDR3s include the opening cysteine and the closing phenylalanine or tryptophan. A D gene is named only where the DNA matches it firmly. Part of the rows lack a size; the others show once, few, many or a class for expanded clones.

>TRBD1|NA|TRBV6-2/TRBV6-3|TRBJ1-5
CASSYGTGVQPQHF
TGTGCCAGCAGTTACGGGACAGGGGTCCAGCCCCAGCATTTT
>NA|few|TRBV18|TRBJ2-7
CASSPSLNYEQYF
TGTGCCAGCTCACCATCACTAAACTACGAGCAGTACTTC
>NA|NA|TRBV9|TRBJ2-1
CASSGMTVYEQFF
TGTGCCAGCAGCGGGATGACAGTCTACGAGCAGTTCTTC
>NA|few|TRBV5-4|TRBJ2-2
CASSFGQQNTGELFF
TGTGCCAGCAGCTTTGGACAGCAGAACACCGGGGAGCTGTTTTTT
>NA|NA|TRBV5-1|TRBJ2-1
CASSYKGDNEQFF
TGCGCCAGCAGCTATAAAGGAGACAATGAGCAGTTCTTC
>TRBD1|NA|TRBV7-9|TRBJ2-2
CASSPWTGVTGELFF
TGTGCCAGCAGCCCCTGGACAGGGGTCACCGGGGAGCTGTTTTTT
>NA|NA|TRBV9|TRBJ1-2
CASSTEGYGYTF
TGTGCCAGCAGCACCGAGGGCTATGGCTACACCTTC
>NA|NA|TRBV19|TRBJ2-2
CASIRGPYTGELFF
TGTGCCAGTATAAGAGGGCCCTACACCGGGGAGCTGTTTTTT
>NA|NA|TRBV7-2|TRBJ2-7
CASSLGEAYEQYF
TGTGCCAGCAGCTTAGGCGAAGCCTACGAGCAGTACTTC
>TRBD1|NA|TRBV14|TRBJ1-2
CASSQDRTDRDGYTF
TGTGCCAGCAGCCAAGATCGGACAGACAGGGATGGCTACACCTTC
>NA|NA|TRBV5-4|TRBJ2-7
CASSYPGTRSYEQYF
TGTGCCAGCAGCTACCCCGGGACACGCTCCTACGAGCAGTACTTC
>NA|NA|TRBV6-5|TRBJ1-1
CASIYRVLDTEAFF
TGTGCCAGCATTTATCGGGTTCTTGACACTGAAGCTTTCTTT
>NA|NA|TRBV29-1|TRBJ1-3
CSAQRSGNTIYF
TGCAGCGCCCAGAGGTCTGGAAACACCATATATTTT
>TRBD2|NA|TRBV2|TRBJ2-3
CASSDLAGYLTDTQYF
TGTGCCAGCAGTGACCTAGCGGGGTACCTCACAGATACGCAGTATTTT
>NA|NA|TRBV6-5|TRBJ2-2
CAGKGDTGELFF
TGTGCTGGAAAGGGGGACACCGGGGAGCTGTTTTTT
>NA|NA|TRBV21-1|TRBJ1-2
CASSNLRAGGYTF
TGTGCCAGCAGCAACTTACGGGCGGGCGGCTACACCTTC
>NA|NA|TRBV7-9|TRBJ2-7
CASSPDRKLYEQYF
TGTGCCAGCAGCCCAGACAGGAAACTCTACGAGCAGTACTTC
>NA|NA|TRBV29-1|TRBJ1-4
CSIYQGANEKLFF
TGCAGCATCTATCAGGGCGCTAATGAAAAACTGTTTTTT
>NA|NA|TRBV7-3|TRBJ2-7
CASSPTGPKQYF
TGTGCCAGCAGCCCAACAGGGCCCAAGCAGTACTTC
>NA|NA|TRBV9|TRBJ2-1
CASSAQVGGYEQFF
TGTGCCAGCAGCGCTCAAGTTGGGGGGTATGAGCAGTTCTTC
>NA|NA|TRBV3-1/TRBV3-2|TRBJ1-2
CASSQKRVPNYGYTF
TGTGCCAGCAGCCAGAAGCGGGTACCTAACTATGGCTACACCTTC
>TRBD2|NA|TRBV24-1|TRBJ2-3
CATSEGAGEPTRDTQYF
TGTGCCACCAGTGAGGGAGCGGGGGAGCCCACTAGGGATACGCAGTATTTT
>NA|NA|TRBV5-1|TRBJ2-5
CASRLGVGTQETQYF
TGCGCCAGCAGGCTAGGGGTTGGGACACAAGAGACCCAGTACTTC
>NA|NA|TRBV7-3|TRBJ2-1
CASSFNRYEQFF
TGTGCCAGCAGCTTTAATCGGTATGAGCAGTTCTTC
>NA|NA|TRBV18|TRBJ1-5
CASSPLAGGNQPQHF
TGTGCCAGCTCACCACTTGCCGGGGGCAATCAGCCCCAGCATTTT